Listed here is a single T cell receptor (beta chain). Antigen: not known. This record comes from a study of PD-L1 blockade in urothelial cancer. Overall study context: Blood gave a median 141,255 T cells. Regarding the study as a whole: Durable benefit was linked to greater 3-week expansion of tumor-associated blood clones.

This CDR3 has 19 amino acids. V shed 4 bases, J shed 2 bases, and the junction held 12 bases outside the gene matches. CDR1 is SGHRS and CDR2 is YFSETQ in the germline V gene. Sequencing used immunoSEQ multiplex PCR; TCRdb keeps in-frame clones, though not all of them. This sample yields roughly 39,000 clones, of which roughly nine tenths are seen a single time; roughly 10% belongs to the top ten. Indicated time point: pretreatment peripheral blood. The study collected 1 to 8 samples per patient, pretreatment and on-treatment. Sequencing used PBMCs, obtained around atezolizumab (anti-PD-L1) treatment. The source of this sequence is a woman aged 60 to 75 with urothelial cancer. The chain links TRBV5-1 to TRBJ2-1, with TRBD2 identical over 13 bases. CDR3 amino acids: CASSSTGTSGTSTYNEQFF. The DNA of the CDR3 is TGCGCCAGCAGCAGTACCGGGACTAGCGGGACTTCCACCTACAATGAGCAGTTCTTC. The variable domain in full, with the rest retrieved from reference TRBV5-1 and TRBJ2-1, is KAGVTQTPRYLIKTRGQQVTLSCSPISGHRSVSWYQQTPGQGLQFLFEYFSETQRNKGNFPGRFSGRQFSNSRSEMNVSTLELGDSALYLCASSSTGTSGTSTYNEQFFGPGTRLTVL.